This T cell receptor (beta chain) was sequenced for a study of blood T cell repertoires in COVID-19. Study as a whole: The analysed material was cDNA or gDNA that came from T cells, B-cell-depleted T cells, or PBMCs.

Assay: immunoSEQ multiplex PCR; the TCRdb copy retains only in-frame clones and omits some. The repertoire holds tens of thousands of clones, with roughly 90% as singletons. From germline, CDR1 is MGHRA and CDR2 YSYEKL. The CDR3 is 16 residues long. V trimming: 1 base; J trimming: 4 bases; junction bases outside the gene matches: 7. Sequenced material: peripheral blood. V gene TRBV4-1 combines with J gene TRBJ1-5; 7 bases agree with TRBD1. The TCR sequence derives from a human donor in a cohort sampled during active COVID-19. The DNA for the CDR3 is TGCGCCAGCAGCCAAGGAGGACAGGCCGAAAATCAGCCCCAGCATTTT. Its protein is CASSQGGQAENQPQHF.